Each of the 24 T cell receptor beta chains below was sequenced from the same sample in a study of cytomegalovirus exposure and HLA in healthy donors (TCRdb year 2017). Receptors were amplified or captured by the immunoSEQ multiplex PCR assay. A mixture of 60 forward primers for TCR Vbeta segments and 13 reverse primers for TCR Jbeta segments was used in the multiplex PCR. Not all clones reach the TCRdb copy of this immuneACCESS table, which keeps in-frame sequences only. Checked studies attribute under half of the gap to unresolved V genes and leave the rest unexplained. The sample table on file contains around 36,000 clones. The leading ten clones occupy roughly 2.9% of the sample. The sequencing input was PBMCs. Receptors were obtained from a woman in her 30s in good health and CMV-seropositive.

The chain is built from TRBV28 and TRBJ2-3, with 7 bases fitting TRBD2. J was trimmed by 8 bases and V by 3 bases; bases with no gene match: 5. From germline, CDR1 is MDHEN and CDR2 SYDVKM. The CDR3 is 13 residues long. CDR3 nucleotides: TGTGCCAGCAGTTTGCGGGGGTTTGGTACGCAGTATTTT. This codes for CASSLRGFGTQYF.

This chain uses TRBV2 with TRBJ2-3; the D gene is possibly TRBD1 (7 bases). CDR3 length: 13 amino acids. Germline lookup yields CDR1 SNHLY and CDR2 FYNNEI. Deletions cut 6 bases from V and 5 bases from J, with 12 bases between. CDR3 residues: CASSRQGGDTQYF. CDR3 nucleotides: TGTGCCAGCAGCAGACAGGGAGGAGATACGCAGTATTTT.

This sequence joins TRBV6-5 and TRBJ1-2; 7 bases fit TRBD1. The CDR3 consists of 14 residues. J lost 5 bases, V lost 7 bases, and 10 bases had no gene match. The V gene's germline CDR1 is MNHEY and CDR2 SVGAGI. The CDR3 reads CASKTDRAAYGYTF. In DNA form, the CDR3 reads TGTGCCAGCAAAACCGACAGGGCAGCATATGGCTACACCTTC.

The V gene is TRBV10-2, the J gene TRBJ1-5; D not certain. Germline assignment: CDR1 WSHSY and CDR2 SAAADI. Between the trimmed V and J ends, which lost 6 bases and 0 bases, there was a span of 12 bases. CDR3 size: 15 residues. The CDR3: CASRPGEYSNQPQHF. The CDR3 DNA is TGCGCCAGCAGACCCGGGGAGTATAGCAATCAGCCCCAGCATTTT.

This sequence joins TRBV30 and TRBJ1-1; the D gene is possibly TRBD1 (6 bases). This CDR3 spans 16 amino acids. Germline CDR1 is GTSNPN and CDR2 is SVGIG (reference sequence). Trimming cost V 2 bases and J 4 bases, with 20 bases left between them. The CDR3 DNA follows: TGTGCCTGGAGTAAAGCCCTACAGGGTCCGACCACTGAAGCTTTCTTT. Its translation is CAWSKALQGPTTEAFF.

The chain couples TRBV5-1 to TRBJ1-2; 7 bases fit TRBD1. There are 14 residues in the CDR3. The germline V gene encodes CDR1 SGHRS and CDR2 YFSETQ. V lost 3 bases, J lost 8 bases, and 10 bases stayed unmatched. This chain's CDR3 is CASSSTQGRLGYTF. The CDR3 DNA reads as TGCGCCAGCAGCTCGACACAGGGGAGGTTAGGCTACACCTTC.

The rearrangement joins TRBV2 to TRBJ1-2, with 11 bases aligning to TRBD1. Unmatched junction bases numbered 7, after V lost 6 bases and J lost 7 bases. CDR3 length: 14 residues. Germline V gene lookup returns CDR1 SNHLY and CDR2 FYNNEI. The CDR3 protein is CASRTGQGAFGYTF. CDR3 bases: TGTGCCAGCAGAACTGGACAGGGGGCGTTTGGCTACACCTTC.

The chain recombines TRBV7-8 with TRBJ2-5, with 9 bases aligning to TRBD2. The V gene end was trimmed by 1 base and the J gene end by 7 bases; junction bases not matched to a gene: 7. This CDR3 is 15 amino acids long. Germline CDR1 is SGHVS and CDR2 is FQNEAQ. This chain's CDR3 is CASSLETSGLGTQYF. As DNA, the CDR3 is TGTGCCAGCAGCTTAGAGACTAGCGGACTAGGGACCCAGTACTTC.

The V gene is TRBV25-1, the J gene TRBJ2-3; the match to TRBD1 covers 8 bases. CDR3 length: 14 residues. Unmatched junction bases numbered 5, after V lost 3 bases and J lost 6 bases. Germline CDR1 is MGHDK and CDR2 is SYGVNS. As DNA, the CDR3 is TGTGCCAGCAGTGAGACAGGGGTTCAGGATACGCAGTATTTT. It encodes CASSETGVQDTQYF.

This sequence joins TRBV19 and TRBJ2-1; 8 nucleotides line up with TRBD2. The V gene's germline CDR1 is LNHDA and CDR2 SQIVND (reference sequence). There are 15 residues in the CDR3. J lost 7 bases, V lost 1 base, and 6 bases had no gene match. The CDR3 coding sequence is TGTGCCAGTAGTATAGCCGGGGGGGGTTCTAATGAGCAGTTCTTC. Amino acid sequence: CASSIAGGGSNEQFF.

The genes are TRBV6-1 and TRBJ1-1; tentatively, D is TRBD1 (6 bases). V dropped 6 bases and J dropped 5 bases, with 13 bases sitting between them. The germline CDR1 and CDR2 sequences are MNHNS and SASEGT. This CDR3 region has 13 residues. The CDR3 reads CASRGHFMTEAFF. In DNA form, the CDR3 reads TGTGCCAGCAGGGGACATTTTATGACTGAAGCTTTCTTT.

The chain is built from TRBV2 and TRBJ2-7, with 12 bases aligning to TRBD1. Germline CDR1 reads SNHLY; CDR2 reads FYNNEI. V was clipped by 10 bases and J by 12 bases; unmatched bases: 19. The CDR3 extends over 15 amino acids. The CDR3 nucleotides are TGTGCCACCCTTCAAAACCGGGACAGGGGGCGTCAGCCGTACTTC. Its translation: CATLQNRDRGRQPYF.

This chain joins TRBV19 and TRBJ1-2; D ambiguous. This CDR3 spans 10 amino acids. The germline gives CDR1 LNHDA, CDR2 SQIVND (reference sequence). The V end lost 7 bases, the J end lost 8 bases, and 8 bases lay between the germline ends. The DNA of the CDR3 is TGTGCCAGTAAGGGAGGAGGCTACACCTTC. Translated, it gives CASKGGGYTF.

This chain uses TRBV27 with TRBJ1-3, with 7 positions matching TRBD1. V trimming: 6 bases; J trimming: 0 bases; junction bases outside the gene matches: 2. The CDR3 is 14 residues long. Germline V CDR1 and CDR2: MNHEY, SMNVEV (reference sequence). CDR3 residues: CASSRTGSGNTIYF. The DNA of the CDR3 is TGTGCCAGCAGCCGGACAGGCTCTGGAAACACCATATATTTT.

The chain combines TRBV6-1 with TRBJ2-1, with 7 bases matching TRBD1. Germline CDR1 MNHNS, CDR2 SASEGT. Trimming took 2 bases from V and 6 from J; bases not matched to a gene: 7. This CDR3 contains 15 residues. CDR3 in amino acids: CASSEFLAGGNEQFF. CDR3 sequence (DNA): TGTGCCAGCAGTGAATTCCTCGCAGGGGGCAATGAGCAGTTCTTC.

V is TRBV19 and J is TRBJ2-1; 10 bases fit TRBD2. V was clipped by 1 base and J by 4 bases; unmatched bases: 1. Per the germline V gene, CDR1 is LNHDA and CDR2 is SQIVND (reference sequence). CDR3 size: 15 residues. This CDR3 reads CASSIGTSGYNEQFF. CDR3 sequence (DNA): TGTGCCAGTAGTATAGGGACTAGCGGATACAATGAGCAGTTCTTC.

The V gene is TRBV19, the J gene TRBJ1-5; 7 bases are shared with TRBD1. V lost 9 bases, J lost 10 bases, and 12 bases stayed unmatched. Per germline, CDR1 LNHDA and CDR2 SQIVND (reference sequence). The CDR3 length is 13 residues. This CDR3 reads CASRLQGLYPQHF. In DNA, the CDR3 is TGTGCCAGCAGATTACAGGGGCTTTACCCCCAGCATTTT.

The rearrangement uses TRBV5-1 and TRBJ2-1; 13 nucleotides align to TRBD2. Germline CDR1 is SGHRS and CDR2 is YFSETQ. CDR3 length: 14 amino acids. Trimming took 6 bases from V and 4 from J; bases not matched to a gene: 1. CDR3 nucleotides: TGCGCCAGCACGACTAGCGGGGGGTACAATGAGCAGTTCTTC. It codes for CASTTSGGYNEQFF.

The chain couples TRBV10-1 to TRBJ2-7, with 10 bases identical to TRBD1. After removal of 0 bases from V and 0 bases from J, the junction contained 5 bases not matched to a gene. Germline loops: CDR1 WNHNN, CDR2 SYGVQD (reference sequence). This CDR3 spans 17 amino acids. CDR3 sequence: CASSESVRDRGSYEQYF. CDR3 sequence (DNA): TGCGCCAGCAGTGAGTCTGTACGGGACAGGGGCTCCTACGAGCAGTACTTC.

V is TRBV5-4 and J is TRBJ2-5; D remains unclear. Deletions cut 4 bases from V and 2 bases from J, with 9 bases between. The CDR3 sequence is 13 residues long. Germline assignment: CDR1 SGHNT and CDR2 YYREEE (reference sequence). The CDR3 DNA reads TGTGCCAGCAGCCGCGCGAGTCAAGAGACCCAGTACTTC. The encoded protein is CASSRASQETQYF.

This chain links TRBV2 with TRBJ2-5; no reliable D call. The CDR3 is 10 amino acids. V shed 7 bases and J shed 5 bases, with 5 bases lying between them. The germline gives CDR1 SNHLY, CDR2 FYNNEI. The chain's CDR3 is CASTRETQYF. CDR3 sequence (DNA): TGTGCCAGCACCCGGGAGACCCAGTACTTC.

The chain has TRBV6-5 and TRBJ2-1; 9 bases fit TRBD2. The V gene's germline CDR1 is MNHEY and CDR2 SVGAGI. The CDR3 covers 14 residues. Losses at the gene ends were 4 bases for V and 7 bases for J; bases not matched to a gene: 5. CDR3 in amino acids: CASSWRGGRNEQFF. The DNA of the CDR3 is TGTGCCAGCAGTTGGCGGGGGGGCCGTAATGAGCAGTTCTTC.

The CDR3 sequence: CASSFGGQSYEQYF. The DNA for the CDR3 is TGTGCCAGCAGCTTCGGCGGACAGTCCTACGAGCAGTACTTC. This chain joins TRBV7-9 and TRBJ2-7; weak D call: TRBD1 (6 bases). Germline-derived CDR1 and CDR2 are SEHNR and FQNEAQ (reference sequence). The ends were cut back, 3 bases at V and 1 base at J, with 10 bases in the middle. This CDR3 has 14 amino acids.

The rearrangement uses TRBV7-2 and TRBJ1-2; the D gene is possibly TRBD1 (6 bases). V was shortened by 4 bases and J by 4 bases, with 16 bases between the two germline ends. From germline, CDR1 is SGHTA and CDR2 FQGNSA. This CDR3 spans 15 amino acids. CDR3 amino acids: CASSSRITGIYGYTF. The CDR3 nucleotides read TGTGCCAGCAGCTCGAGAATAACAGGGATCTATGGCTACACCTTC. Using reference TRBV7-2 and TRBJ1-2 for the parts outside the CDR3, the full variable domain is GAGVSQSPSNKVTEKGKDVELRCDPISGHTALYWYRQSLGQGLEFLIYFQGNSAPDKSGLPSDRFSAERTGGSVSTLTIQRTQQEDSAVYLCASSSRITGIYGYTFGSGTRLTVV.